The text below deals with one T cell receptor (beta chain). The antigen is unknown. The sample is drawn from a study of T cell repertoires in cytomegalovirus infection. Study-wide background: In public TCR beta signatures, there were indications of both CMV infection and matching HLA type.

General study findings and limits: Predominance within the ex vivo response was attributable to HLA-C-restricted CMV-specific TCR beta clonotypes. People with CMV and the relevant HLA were identified by cumulative public TCR beta family frequency.

TCRdb called the reads again in MiXCR, with one record for every CDR3 protein. The sample holds more than 350,000 distinct CDR3 sequences, 31% seen once. Sequencing used PBMCs. The receptor was isolated from a human donor in good health (CMV status not recorded). Some clones in this sample may be carry-over from other donors' samples.

Here the CDR3 reads CSAGRGGSYNEQFF. In DNA, the CDR3 is TGCAGTGCGGGTAGGGGGGGATCCTACAATGAGCAGTTCTTC. The V and J genes are TRBV20-1 and TRBJ2-1, with a tentative D call TRBD2 (7 bases). Germline values: CDR1 DFQATT, CDR2 SNEGSKA (reference sequence). This CDR3 has 14 amino acids. The V gene lost 6 bases and the J gene lost 1 base, with 13 bases spanning the gap.